This T cell receptor beta chain was captured by sequencing in a study of chemoradiotherapy in HPV16-positive cancers. Study-wide findings and caveats: In HPV16-positive patients, HPV-responsive T-cell expansion tracked better recurrence-free survival. Candidate HPV-specific clones and E7-related TCR motifs grew in tumor during treatment. Functional assays defining HPV-specific T cells used only a couple of HPV16-positive patients.

Over chemoradiotherapy, repertoires were sampled more than once. TCRdb's copy holds only in-frame clones and misses some; the assay was immunoSEQ multiplex PCR. This table has 2,500 to 3,500 clones, approximately 88% appearing once. V was pared by 3 bases and J by 6 bases, with 12 bases between. The CDR3 is 14 amino acids. The V gene's germline CDR1 is MNHNS and CDR2 SASEGT. With regard to this clone: Its antigen is currently unknown.

V usage is TRBV6-1 and J usage is TRBJ1-5; TRBD1 is a possible D gene (5 bases). The sequence derives from a human donor with HPV-associated anogenital cancer. The specimen comprised tumor tissue, sampled from a patient who underwent chemoradiotherapy. As DNA, the CDR3 is TGTGCCAGCAGTGACAGGGTGGTGAGTCAGCCCCAGCATTTT. Residues: CASSDRVVSQPQHF.